These 8 T cell receptor beta chains came from one sample sequenced in a study of blood T cell repertoires in COVID-19. The assay was immunoSEQ multiplex PCR, and TCRdb's table has in-frame clones only and misses some. Here the sample spans 250,000 to 300,000 clones, about 90% being singletons. Source material: peripheral blood. These receptors were taken from a woman aged 45-60 years who had recovered from COVID-19.

The V call is TRBV30, the J call TRBJ2-7, with D hard to call. Trimming pared 1 base from V and 1 base from J, leaving 11 bases between. Germline V gene data show CDR1 as GTSNPN and CDR2 as SVGIG (reference sequence). The CDR3 covers 14 residues. The DNA of the CDR3 is TGTGCCTGGAGTGAGTCAGAATTATCCTACGAGCAGTACTTC. As protein: CAWSESELSYEQYF.

The genes are TRBV6-6 and TRBJ2-3; no reliable D call. This CDR3 has 14 residues. Germline lookup yields CDR1 MNHNY and CDR2 SVGAGI (reference sequence). The V gene lost 2 bases and the J gene lost 0 bases, with 6 bases spanning the gap. Written as DNA, the CDR3 is TGTGCCAGCAGTTACGGCAGGAGCACAGATACGCAGTATTTT. This translates into CASSYGRSTDTQYF.

The chain joins TRBV6-1 to TRBJ1-2; weak D call: TRBD1 (6 bases). The CDR3 length is 15 residues. Germline V gene lookup returns CDR1 MNHNS and CDR2 SASEGT. Trimming removed 3 bases at V and 1 base at J, with 12 bases between. This CDR3 is CASSDDRNFNYGYTF. CDR3 bases: TGTGCCAGCAGTGATGACAGGAACTTTAACTATGGCTACACCTTC.

This clone was counted a single time. This chain joins TRBV7-2 and TRBJ2-3; perhaps TRBD1 as D (5 bases). Germline CDR1 reads SGHTA; CDR2 reads FQGNSA. CDR3 length equals 17 residues. Trimming removed 1 base at V and 0 bases at J, with 14 bases between. CDR3 region: CASSLDRSRPSTDTQYF. In nucleotides, the CDR3 is TGTGCCAGCAGCTTAGACAGGTCTCGACCTAGCACAGATACGCAGTATTTT.

This chain links TRBV29-1 with TRBJ1-1; 7 bases match TRBD1. From germline, CDR1 is SQVTM and CDR2 ANQGSEA. V gave up 7 bases and J gave up 5 bases; unmatched junction bases: 7. This CDR3 comprises 12 residues. The CDR3 bases are TGCAGCGGAGCCCCAGGGGGGACTGAAGCTTTCTTT. Translation: CSGAPGGTEAFF.

This chain uses TRBV7-6 with TRBJ2-1; D is unclear. The ends were cut back, 1 base at V and 0 bases at J, with 10 bases in the middle. The CDR3 length is 16 residues. Germline V gene sequence: CDR1 SGHVS, CDR2 FNYEAQ. CDR3 DNA: TGTGCCAGCAGCTTAGGACGGGTACTCTCCTACAATGAGCAGTTCTTC. This gives the protein CASSLGRVLSYNEQFF.

This chain joins TRBV6-5 and TRBJ2-3, with D possibly TRBD1 on 6 matching bases. Germline V gives CDR1 MNHEY, CDR2 SVGAGI. The CDR3 contains 14 residues. Trimming cost V 0 bases and J 9 bases, with 13 bases left between them. CDR3 region: CASSYSDSGRTQYF. The CDR3 DNA reads as TGTGCCAGCAGTTACTCGGACAGCGGAAGGACGCAGTATTTT.

The genes are TRBV4-3 and TRBJ2-2, with 13 bases matching TRBD2. The germline V gene has CDR1 LGHNA and CDR2 YSLEER. V lost 4 bases, J lost 6 bases, and 11 bases stayed unmatched. CDR3 length equals 18 residues. CDR3 sequence: CASSPRARLAGGAGELFF. The CDR3 DNA sequence: TGCGCCAGCAGCCCACGAGCCAGACTAGCGGGGGGTGCCGGGGAGCTGTTTTTT.